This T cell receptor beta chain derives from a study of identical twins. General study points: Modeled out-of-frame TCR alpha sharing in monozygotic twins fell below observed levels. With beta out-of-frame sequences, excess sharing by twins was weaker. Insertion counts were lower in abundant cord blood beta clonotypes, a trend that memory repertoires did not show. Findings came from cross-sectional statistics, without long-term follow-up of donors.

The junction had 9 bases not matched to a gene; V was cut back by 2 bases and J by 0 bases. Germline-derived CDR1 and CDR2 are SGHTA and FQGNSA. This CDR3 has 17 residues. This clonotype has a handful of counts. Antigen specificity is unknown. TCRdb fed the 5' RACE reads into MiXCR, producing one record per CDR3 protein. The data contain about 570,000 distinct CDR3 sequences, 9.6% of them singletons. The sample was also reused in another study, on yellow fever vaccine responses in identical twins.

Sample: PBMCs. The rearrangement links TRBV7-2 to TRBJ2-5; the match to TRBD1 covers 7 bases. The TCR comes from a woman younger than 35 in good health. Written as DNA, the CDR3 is TGTGCCAGCAGCTTACGGTCCGCGACAGGGTACCAAGAGACCCAGTACTTC. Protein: CASSLRSATGYQETQYF.